The 2 T cell receptor beta chains listed next were all sequenced from one sample in a study of OX40 agonist ivuxolimab in advanced cancers. The protocol was immunoSEQ multiplex PCR, while the TCRdb copy is restricted to in-frame clones and leaves out a portion. The table includes about 62,000 clones, about four fifths detected once. The sequencing here drew on CD4+ or CD8+ T cells sorted from blood, taken in a trial of the OX40 agonist ivuxolimab. The receptors originated from an adult with an advanced solid tumor such as melanoma, head and neck, liver or kidney cancer.

The chain is built from TRBV7-9 and TRBJ2-7; D uncertain. V lost 1 base, J lost 4 bases, and 5 bases lay in between. This CDR3 contains 12 residues. Germline V CDR1 and CDR2: SEHNR, FQNEAQ (reference sequence). CDR3 sequence: CASSLVTYEQYF. Here the CDR3 DNA reads TGTGCCAGCAGCTTAGTTACTTACGAGCAGTACTTC.

This clone has a handful of counts. This rearrangement joins TRBV7-2 to TRBJ1-1; no definite D call. Germline CDR1 reads SGHTA; CDR2 reads FQGNSA. Trimming shortened V by 6 bases and J by 5 bases, and 16 bases separated the two germline ends. The length of the CDR3 is 14 residues. CDR3 residues: CASRPGPSGTEAFF. The CDR3 nucleotides are TGTGCCAGCAGACCCGGACCGTCGGGTACTGAAGCTTTCTTT.